The 14 T cell receptor beta chains below were found in one sample sequenced in a study of blood T cell repertoires in COVID-19. Data came from immunoSEQ multiplex PCR; TCRdb stores just in-frame clones and leaves some out. The sample holds tens of thousands of clones, 70% to 90% seen once. The sequenced material came from peripheral blood. These receptors were collected from a woman aged 60-75 years with COVID-19, enrolled during active disease.

The genes are TRBV18 and TRBJ2-7, with 7 bases fitting TRBD1. The CDR3 is made up of 13 amino acids. From germline, CDR1 is KGHSH and CDR2 LQKENI. After removal of 3 bases from V and 2 bases from J, the junction contained 1 base not matched to a gene. CDR3 in DNA: TGTGCCAGCTCACCGGGACAGCCCTACGAGCAGTACTTC. Translation: CASSPGQPYEQYF.

This clone came up a few times. The J gene is TRBJ2-7, the V gene TRBV30, with 8 bases matching TRBD1. V gave up 1 base and J gave up 2 bases; unmatched junction bases: 4. This CDR3 is built from 14 residues. From germline, CDR1 is GTSNPN and CDR2 SVGIG (reference sequence). The CDR3 region is CAWSGTGPPYEQYF. CDR3 nucleotides: TGTGCCTGGAGTGGGACAGGGCCACCCTACGAGCAGTACTTC.

The chain is built from TRBV10-1 and TRBJ2-3; no reliable D call. The V and J ends lost 2 bases and 1 base respectively, with 13 bases between them. The CDR3 runs 16 residues. Per germline, CDR1 WNHNN and CDR2 SYGVQD (reference sequence). CDR3 region: CASSEMQLYGTDTQYF. The CDR3, as DNA: TGCGCCAGCAGTGAGATGCAGTTATATGGCACAGATACGCAGTATTTT.

The CDR3 region has the DNA TGTGCCAGCAGCTTAGCCCCAGGGTTAGAATCACCCCTCCACTTT. This codes for CASSLAPGLESPLHF. The V call is TRBV7-2, the J call TRBJ1-6, with D possibly matching TRBD1 (5 bases). CDR1 and CDR2 (germline): SGHTA, FQGNSA. Trimming cost V 0 bases and J 10 bases, with 13 bases left between them. The CDR3 consists of 15 residues.

V usage is TRBV7-9 and J usage is TRBJ2-4, with TRBD1 identical over 7 bases. The trim removed 7 bases at V and 3 bases at J, leaving 12 bases unmatched. The germline V gene has CDR1 SEHNR and CDR2 FQNEAQ (reference sequence). The CDR3 totals 16 residues. In nucleotides, the CDR3 is TGTGCCAGCACCACGGGACAGCAAAAGGTCAAAAACATTCAGTACTTC. Its protein product is CASTTGQQKVKNIQYF. Based on the CDR3 plus reference TRBV7-9 and TRBJ2-4, the full variable domain is DTGVSQNPRHKITKRGQNVTFRCDPISEHNRLYWYRQTLGQGPEFLTYFQNEAQLEKSRLLSDRFSAERPKGSFSTLEIQRTEQGDSAMYLCASTTGQQKVKNIQYFGAGTRLSVL.

The chain carries TRBV21-1 and TRBJ1-1; the tabulated D call, TRBD1, remains unverified against the DNA. TRBV21-1 corresponds to a pseudogene. This CDR3 is built from 18 residues. CDR3 DNA: TGTGCCAGCAGCGAAGACGGGGACAGGGGGCGGGTTGACACTGAAGCTTTCTTT. This encodes CASSEDGDRGRVDTEAFF.

Here the CDR3 DNA reads TGTGCCAGCAGCCAAGATCAATCCATCAGGGAGCAGTTCTTC. As protein: CASSQDQSIREQFF. V usage is TRBV4-2 and J usage is TRBJ2-1; no clear D gene. The germline V gene encodes CDR1 LGHNA and CDR2 YNFKEQ. V was trimmed by 0 bases and J by 10 bases, leaving 13 bases between them. This CDR3 has 14 residues.

The chain combines TRBV5-8 with TRBJ2-3; 10 bases map to TRBD1. The CDR3 is made up of 15 amino acids. Trimming cost V 5 bases and J 4 bases; bases outside gene matches: 7. The germline V gene encodes CDR1 SGHTS and CDR2 YDEGEE. CDR3 nucleotides: TGTGCCAGCAGGGTGACAGGGGGCGCGCCAGATACGCAGTATTTT. It translates to CASRVTGGAPDTQYF.

A single count supports this clone. The chain couples TRBV30 to TRBJ1-6, with D maybe TRBD1 (5 bases). Germline CDR1 and CDR2: GTSNPN and SVGIG (reference sequence). The CDR3 runs 14 residues. Trimming stripped 2 bases from V and 4 bases from J, with 9 bases between. The CDR3 DNA reads as TGTGCCTGGAGTCTCGGACAATATAATTCACCCCTCCACTTT. The encoded protein is CAWSLGQYNSPLHF.

The gene calls are TRBV6-5 and TRBJ1-2, with 7 bases that match TRBD1. The CDR3 runs to 14 residues. Trimming at V came to 7 bases and at J to 4 bases, leaving 9 bases not matched to a gene. CDR1 and CDR2 from the germline V gene are MNHEY and SVGAGI. CDR3 sequence reads: CASITGAGLYGYTF. CDR3 coding DNA: TGTGCCAGCATCACAGGGGCGGGTCTCTATGGCTACACCTTC.

The chain couples TRBV12-3 or TRBV12-4 to TRBJ1-5; a weak D match, TRBD1 (6 bases). This CDR3 comprises 13 residues. V lost 7 bases, J lost 4 bases, and 11 bases lay in between. The CDR3 nucleotides read TGTGCCAGCACAGGGGCCACTAATCAGCCCCAGCATTTT. Protein sequence: CASTGATNQPQHF.

This clone has just one count. V usage is TRBV5-8 and J usage is TRBJ2-5, with 8 bases identical to TRBD1. V was clipped by 5 bases and J by 4 bases; unmatched bases: 10. The CDR3 totals 15 residues. CDR1 SGHTS and CDR2 YDEGEE come from the germline V gene. DNA of the CDR3: TGTGCCAGCAGATCGGACAGGGAATGGCGAGAGACCCAGTACTTC. This codes for CASRSDREWRETQYF.

The chain joins TRBV7-2 to TRBJ1-4, with unresolved D. The CDR3 runs 15 residues. With 3 bases removed from V and 0 bases from J, the gap between germline ends came to 8 bases. Looked up from germline, CDR1 is SGHTA and CDR2 is FQGNSA. The CDR3, as DNA: TGTGCCAGCAGCTTCCACGGGGCAACTAATGAAAAACTGTTTTTT. Its protein product is CASSFHGATNEKLFF.

The rearrangement links TRBV7-9 to TRBJ1-5; TRBD1 matches at 7 bases. Germline trimming cut 6 bases from V and 5 bases from J; bases unmatched to any gene: 10. Germline V gives CDR1 SEHNR, CDR2 FQNEAQ (reference sequence). The CDR3 has 15 amino acids. CDR3 coding DNA: TGTGCCAGCAGTCCTACAGGGGAAGAAGATCAGCCCCAGCATTTT. Protein sequence: CASSPTGEEDQPQHF.